This is a list of T cell receptor beta chains from one sample in a study of blood T cell repertoires in COVID-19. TCRdb's copy holds only in-frame clones and misses some; the assay was immunoSEQ multiplex PCR. The repertoire has about 240,000 clones, about 89% of them found once; the top ten carry just under 9%. The specimen was PBMCs or T cells enriched from blood (not recorded which). These receptor sequences come from a man in his forties or fifties who had recovered from COVID-19. CDR3s leave out the opening cysteine and the closing phenylalanine or tryptophan.

V gene,J gene,CDR3 protein
TRBV7-2,TRBJ2-1,ASSSRGGAWAEQF
TRBV6-5,TRBJ1-2,ASSYSIGGPLGGYT
TRBV12-3/TRBV12-4,TRBJ1-2,ASTRGGFYGYT
TRBV28,TRBJ2-2,ASSLRLAGAGELF
TRBV5-6,TRBJ1-2,ASSWRDSTNYGYT
TRBV3-1/TRBV3-2,TRBJ2-2,ASSDRVGGELF
TRBV15,TRBJ1-2,ATSREGGGGGYT
TRBV9,TRBJ1-4,ASGGQGLANEKLF
TRBV12-3/TRBV12-4,TRBJ2-3,ASRVLLGTQY
TRBV19,TRBJ2-1,ASSMWTSGRALRSYNEQF
TRBV12-3/TRBV12-4,TRBJ2-7,ASVGGDYEQY
TRBV4-1,TRBJ2-7,ASSLGGNREAYEQY
TRBV27,TRBJ1-6,ASSLNEGRPLH
TRBV11-3,TRBJ2-5,ASSRLAVQETQY
TRBV18,TRBJ2-2,ASSNSDRGTGELF
TRBV7-2,TRBJ2-1,ASSLHAGQVNEQF
TRBV2,TRBJ1-4,ASSTTGITNEKLF
TRBV25-1,TRBJ1-2,ASSELAGPSSGYT
TRBV29-1,TRBJ1-5,SVAGNANQPQH
TRBV7-2,TRBJ2-7,ASRSTGASYEQY
TRBV12-3/TRBV12-4,TRBJ2-7,ASSSGRGYEQY
TRBV9,TRBJ2-5,ASSGGIQETQY
TRBV19,TRBJ2-2,ASSAGQGWGGELF
TRBV2,TRBJ1-2,ASSMGQGGRDYGYT
TRBV30,TRBJ2-1,AWSVFSGGKYNEQF